This T cell receptor beta chain is drawn from a study of T cells in Graves' hyperthyroidism and ophthalmopathy. General study points: From stable hyperthyroidism, ophthalmopathy was separated by a 13 V-J model.

The junction had 9 bases not matched to a gene; V was cut back by 7 bases and J by 7 bases. CDR1 is SEHNR and CDR2 is FQNEAQ in the germline V gene (reference sequence). The CDR3 is 13 amino acids. This clonotype was seen many times. Its specificity is not known. When ophthalmopathy did not progress within 18 months, Graves' hyperthyroidism was considered stable. Exclusions: uncontrolled infection, other autoimmune disease, pregnancy, lactation. Researchers took RNA transcripts and amplified the TCR beta CDR3 regions from them. HTBI primers were the set used in a first-round RT-PCR of the TCR CDR3. TCRdb used MiXCR to reprocess the multiplex PCR reads, holding one entry per CDR3 protein. The repertoire holds around 580,000 distinct CDR3 sequences, more than 45% seen once, with around 8% in the top ten.

Sample: peripheral blood or thyroid tissue (not recorded which). The chain carries TRBV7-9 and TRBJ2-7; 8 bases agree with TRBD1. The sequence came from a woman aged 18-29 years with Graves' hyperthyroidism. The CDR3, as DNA: TGTGCCAGCAAGACTGGACAGGGCGAAGAGCAGTACTTC. Protein sequence: CASKTGQGEEQYF.